The rows below give T cell receptor beta chains drawn from one sample of a study of blood T cell repertoires in COVID-19. TCRdb keeps only in-frame clones here, not all; method: immunoSEQ multiplex PCR. Among 250,000 to 300,000 clones listed, about 80% were seen once. Sequencing was done on a sample of PBMCs or T cells enriched from blood (not recorded which). The receptors stem from a man in his fifties or sixties who had recovered from COVID-19. Each CDR3 is given with its conserved first and last residue. The D gene is left open where the match is weak. For some rows the clone size is stated as once, few or many, or as a class when expanded; others skip it.

once	NA	TRBV28	TRBJ1-1	12	CASSLLQGRAFF	TGTGCCAGCAGCCTACTACAGGGTAGGGCTTTCTTT
NA	TRBD1	TRBV19	TRBJ2-1	14	CASGQAATYNEQFF	TGTGCCAGCGGACAGGCCGCTACCTACAATGAGCAGTTCTTC
once	TRBD1	TRBV10-3	TRBJ2-7	13	CAIYRGGSGEQYF	TGTGCCATCTACAGGGGTGGGAGCGGCGAGCAGTACTTC
NA	NA	TRBV19	TRBJ1-1	12	CASRLTSTEAFF	TGTGCCAGTCGACTTACATCCACTGAAGCTTTCTTT
few	TRBD1	TRBV27	TRBJ2-2	16	CASSFYQGENTGELFF	TGTGCCAGCAGTTTTTACCAGGGGGAGAACACCGGGGAGCTGTTTTTT
many	TRBD1	TRBV5-1	TRBJ1-1	15	CASSPDRGQVTEAFF	TGCGCCAGCAGCCCGGACAGGGGGCAGGTCACTGAAGCTTTCTTT
NA	TRBD2	TRBV9	TRBJ2-1	17	CASSVGPSGSSYNEQFF	TGTGCCAGCAGCGTAGGGCCTAGCGGGAGTTCCTACAATGAGCAGTTCTTC
NA	TRBD2	TRBV7-3	TRBJ2-5	17	CASSLRVGAGVGETQYF	TGTGCCAGCAGCTTACGGGTTGGGGCGGGGGTCGGAGAGACCCAGTACTTC
NA	TRBD2	TRBV11-2	TRBJ2-2	17	CASSLGWNSGTTGELFF	TGTGCCAGCAGCCTAGGGTGGAATAGCGGGACCACCGGGGAGCTGTTTTTT
NA	NA	TRBV6-2/TRBV6-3	TRBJ1-5	13	CASSYGGNQPQHF	TGTGCCAGCAGTTATGGAGGAAATCAGCCCCAGCATTTT
NA	TRBD1	TRBV23-1	TRBJ1-5	20	CASSHLGTGPSRPPNQPQHF	TGCGCCAGCAGCCACCTCGGGACAGGGCCTTCGCGACCCCCTAATCAGCCCCAGCATTTT
NA	TRBD1	TRBV24-1	TRBJ1-2	12	CATSQGGYGYTF	TGTGCCACCAGTCAGGGGGGCTATGGCTACACCTTC
NA	NA	TRBV19	TRBJ1-5	14	CASSQGAGNQPQHF	TGTGCCAGTAGCCAGGGTGCGGGCAATCAGCCCCAGCATTTT
NA	TRBD1	TRBV19	TRBJ1-2	14	CASSQSWGQSGYTF	TGTGCCAGTAGTCAAAGCTGGGGACAGAGCGGCTACACCTTC
NA	NA	TRBV20-1	TRBJ1-2	10	CSVRGDGYTF	TGCAGTGTAAGAGGCGATGGCTACACCTTC
NA	TRBD1	TRBV4-1	TRBJ1-4	14	CASSVGQVGEKLFF	TGCGCCAGCAGCGTGGGACAGGTAGGCGAAAAACTGTTTTTT
NA	NA	TRBV5-1	TRBJ1-1	14	CASSIYPGNTEAFF	TGCGCCAGCAGCATATACCCGGGGAACACTGAAGCTTTCTTT
NA	NA	TRBV28	TRBJ2-1	15	CASSLRALAGTEQFF	TGTGCCAGCAGTTTAAGAGCCCTAGCCGGTACGGAGCAGTTCTTC
few	NA	TRBV6-5	TRBJ1-2	13	CASSQTRAYGYTF	TGTGCCAGCAGTCAAACCAGGGCCTATGGCTACACCTTC
once	TRBD2	TRBV18	TRBJ2-1	15	CASSPDTSAYNEQFF	TGTGCCAGCTCCCCCGACACTAGCGCGTACAATGAGCAGTTCTTC
NA	NA	TRBV9	TRBJ1-5	16	CASSLGGGRDNQPQHF	TGTGCCAGCAGTCTCGGCGGGGGGCGCGACAATCAGCCCCAGCATTTT
NA	NA	TRBV29-1	TRBJ1-2	14	CSVVFVQTDYGYTF	TGCAGCGTTGTTTTCGTACAGACAGACTATGGCTACACCTTC
NA	NA	TRBV5-4	TRBJ1-6	14	CASSLVQANSPLHF	TGTGCCAGCAGCTTGGTACAGGCCAATTCACCCCTCCACTTT
NA	TRBD1	TRBV24-1	TRBJ1-5	15	CATSDPGTGNQPQHF	TGTGCCACCAGTGACCCCGGGACAGGGAATCAGCCCCAGCATTTT
NA	NA	TRBV27	TRBJ1-1	13	CASSLGRLTEAFF	TGTGCCAGCAGTTTGGGGCGTCTCACTGAAGCTTTCTTT
NA	NA	TRBV6-5	TRBJ2-3	11	CASIDTGTQYF	TGTGCCAGCATCGATACCGGTACGCAGTATTTT
NA	NA	TRBV19	TRBJ1-3	15	CASSRFADPGNTIYF	TGTGCCAGTAGTAGGTTTGCGGATCCTGGAAACACCATATATTTT